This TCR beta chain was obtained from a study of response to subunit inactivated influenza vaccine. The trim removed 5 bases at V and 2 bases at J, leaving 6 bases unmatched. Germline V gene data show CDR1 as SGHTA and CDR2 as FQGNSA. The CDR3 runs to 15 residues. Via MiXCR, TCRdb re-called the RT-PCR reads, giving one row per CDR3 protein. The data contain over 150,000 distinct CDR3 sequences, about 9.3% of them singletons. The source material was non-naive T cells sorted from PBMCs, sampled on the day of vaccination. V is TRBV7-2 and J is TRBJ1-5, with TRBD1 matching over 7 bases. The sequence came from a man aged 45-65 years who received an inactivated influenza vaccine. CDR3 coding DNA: TGTGCCAGCAGCATGACAGGGCAGGGCAATCAGCCCCAGCATTTT. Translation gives CASSMTGQGNQPQHF.